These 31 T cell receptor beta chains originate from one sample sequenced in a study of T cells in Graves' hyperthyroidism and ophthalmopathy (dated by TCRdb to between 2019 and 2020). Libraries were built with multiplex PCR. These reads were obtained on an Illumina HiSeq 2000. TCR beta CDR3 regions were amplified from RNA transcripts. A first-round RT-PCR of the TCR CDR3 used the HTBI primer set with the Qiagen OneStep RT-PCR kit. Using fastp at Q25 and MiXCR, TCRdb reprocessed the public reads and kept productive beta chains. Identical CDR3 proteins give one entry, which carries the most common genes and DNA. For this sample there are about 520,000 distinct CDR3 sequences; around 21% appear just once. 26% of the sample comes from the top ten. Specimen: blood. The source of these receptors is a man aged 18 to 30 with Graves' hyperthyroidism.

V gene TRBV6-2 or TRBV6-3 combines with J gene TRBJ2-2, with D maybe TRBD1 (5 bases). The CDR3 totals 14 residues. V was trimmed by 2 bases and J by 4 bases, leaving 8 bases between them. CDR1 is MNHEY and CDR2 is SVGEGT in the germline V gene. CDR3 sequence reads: CASSYGQFTGELFF. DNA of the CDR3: TGTGCCAGCAGTTACGGACAATTCACCGGGGAGCTGTTTTTT.

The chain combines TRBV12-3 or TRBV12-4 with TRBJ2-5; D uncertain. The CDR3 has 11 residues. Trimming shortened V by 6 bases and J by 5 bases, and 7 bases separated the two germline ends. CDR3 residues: CASRRVETQYF. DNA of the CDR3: TGTGCCAGCAGGAGAGTGGAGACCCAGTACTTC.

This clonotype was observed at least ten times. The CDR3 coding sequence is TGCAGCGGATATGATAGAGGGAGAACTTTCTTT. This codes for CSGYDRGRTFF. The chain couples TRBV29-1 to TRBJ1-1; D gene uncertain. Between the trimmed V and J ends, which lost 7 bases and 12 bases, there was a span of 18 bases. Germline-derived CDR1 and CDR2 are SQVTM and ANQGSEA. This CDR3 comprises 11 residues.

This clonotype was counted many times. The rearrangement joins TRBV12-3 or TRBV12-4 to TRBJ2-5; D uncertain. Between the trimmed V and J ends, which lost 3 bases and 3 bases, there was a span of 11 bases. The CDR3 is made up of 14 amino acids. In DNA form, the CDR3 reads TGTGCCAGCAGTTTCTTGGCTGAGAAAGAGACCCAGTACTTC. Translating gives CASSFLAEKETQYF.

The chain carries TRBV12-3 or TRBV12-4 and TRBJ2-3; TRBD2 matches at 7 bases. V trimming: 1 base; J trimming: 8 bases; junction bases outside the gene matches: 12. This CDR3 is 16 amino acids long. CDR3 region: CASSLGPGLVGTTQYF. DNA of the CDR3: TGTGCCAGCAGTTTAGGGCCCGGACTAGTCGGTACTACGCAGTATTTT.

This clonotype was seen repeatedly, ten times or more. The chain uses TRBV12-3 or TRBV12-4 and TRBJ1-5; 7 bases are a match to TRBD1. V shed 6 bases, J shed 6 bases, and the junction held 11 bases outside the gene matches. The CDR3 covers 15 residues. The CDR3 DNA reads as TGTGCCAGCAGCGAAAGAGGGGGCGCGGCTCAGCCCCAGCATTTT. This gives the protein CASSERGGAAQPQHF.

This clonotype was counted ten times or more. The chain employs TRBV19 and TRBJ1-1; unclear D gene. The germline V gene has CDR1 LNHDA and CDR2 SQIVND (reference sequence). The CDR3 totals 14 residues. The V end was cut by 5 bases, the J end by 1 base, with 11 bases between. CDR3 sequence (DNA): TGTGCCAGTAGTCCTCTTCTGAGGAACACTGAAGCTTTCTTT. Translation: CASSPLLRNTEAFF. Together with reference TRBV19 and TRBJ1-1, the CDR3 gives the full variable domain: DGGITQSPKYLFRKEGQNVTLSCEQNLNHDAMYWYRQDPGQGLRLIYYSQIVNDFQKGDIAEGYSVSREKKESFPLTVTSAQKNPTAFYLCASSPLLRNTEAFFGQGTRLTVV.

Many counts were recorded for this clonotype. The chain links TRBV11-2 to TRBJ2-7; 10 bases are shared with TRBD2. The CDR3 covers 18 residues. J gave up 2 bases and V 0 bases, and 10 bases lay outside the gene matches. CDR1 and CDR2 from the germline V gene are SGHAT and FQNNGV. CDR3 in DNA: TGTGCCAGCAGCTTAGAATTAGCGGGGGGCTATATTCCCTACGAGCAGTACTTC. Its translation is CASSLELAGGYIPYEQYF.

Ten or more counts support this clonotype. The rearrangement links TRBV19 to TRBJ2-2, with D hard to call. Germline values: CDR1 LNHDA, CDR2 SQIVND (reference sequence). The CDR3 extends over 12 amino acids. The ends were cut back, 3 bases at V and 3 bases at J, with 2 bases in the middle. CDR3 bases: TGTGCCAGTAGTATCGACACCGGGGAGCTGTTTTTT. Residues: CASSIDTGELFF.

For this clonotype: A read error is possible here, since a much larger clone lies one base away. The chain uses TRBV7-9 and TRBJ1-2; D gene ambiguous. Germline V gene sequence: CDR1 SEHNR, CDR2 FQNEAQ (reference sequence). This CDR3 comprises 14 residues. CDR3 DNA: TGTGCCAGCAGCTTAGGTTCCACGGGTTATGGCTACAGCTTC. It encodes CASSLGSTGYGYSF.

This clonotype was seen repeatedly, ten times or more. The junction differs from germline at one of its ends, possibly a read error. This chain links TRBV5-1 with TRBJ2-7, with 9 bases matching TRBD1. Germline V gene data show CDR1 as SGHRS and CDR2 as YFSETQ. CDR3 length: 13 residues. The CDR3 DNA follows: TGTGCCAGCAGTTTAGGGACAGGGTACGAGCAGTACTTC. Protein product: CASSLGTGYEQYF.

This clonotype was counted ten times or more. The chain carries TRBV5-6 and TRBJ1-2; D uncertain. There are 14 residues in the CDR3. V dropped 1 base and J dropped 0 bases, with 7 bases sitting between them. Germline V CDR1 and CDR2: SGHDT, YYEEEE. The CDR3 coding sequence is TGTGCCAGCAGCTTGCAGGCCTCTAACTATGGCTACACCTTC. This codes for CASSLQASNYGYTF.

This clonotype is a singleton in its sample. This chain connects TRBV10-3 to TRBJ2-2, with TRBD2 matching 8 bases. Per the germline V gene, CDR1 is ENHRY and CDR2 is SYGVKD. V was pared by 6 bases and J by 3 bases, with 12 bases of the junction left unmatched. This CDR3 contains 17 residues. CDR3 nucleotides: TGTGCCATCAGATCCGACCGCCGGGGGGGCGACACCGGGGAGCTGTTTTTT. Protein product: CAIRSDRRGGDTGELFF.

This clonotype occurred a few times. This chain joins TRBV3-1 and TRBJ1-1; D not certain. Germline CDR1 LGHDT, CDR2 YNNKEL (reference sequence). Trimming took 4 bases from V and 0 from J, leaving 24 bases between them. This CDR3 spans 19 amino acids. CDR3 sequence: CASSPSNGQPNNMNTEAFF. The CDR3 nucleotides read TGTGCCAGCAGCCCATCGAATGGGCAGCCGAACAACATGAACACTGAAGCTTTCTTT.

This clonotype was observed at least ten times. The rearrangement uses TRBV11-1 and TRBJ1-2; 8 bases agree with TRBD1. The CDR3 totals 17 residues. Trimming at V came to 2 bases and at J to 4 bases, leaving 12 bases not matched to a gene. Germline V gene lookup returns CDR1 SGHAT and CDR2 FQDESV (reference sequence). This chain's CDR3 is CASSLSGQGGFLYGYTF. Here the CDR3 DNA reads TGTGCCAGCAGCTTAAGCGGACAGGGTGGTTTCCTCTATGGCTACACCTTC.

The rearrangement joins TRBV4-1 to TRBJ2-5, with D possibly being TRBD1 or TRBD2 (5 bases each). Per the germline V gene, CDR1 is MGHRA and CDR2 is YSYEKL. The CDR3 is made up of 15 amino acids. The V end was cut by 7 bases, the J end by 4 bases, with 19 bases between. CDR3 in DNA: TGCGCCAGCACCCCTATGGGGGACCGTGGAGAGACCCAGTACTTC. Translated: CASTPMGDRGETQYF.

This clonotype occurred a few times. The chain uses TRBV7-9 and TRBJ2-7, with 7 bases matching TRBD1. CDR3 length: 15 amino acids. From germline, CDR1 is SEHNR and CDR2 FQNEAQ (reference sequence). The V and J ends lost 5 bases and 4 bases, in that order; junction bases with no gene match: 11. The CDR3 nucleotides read TGTGCCAGCAGCCCTTCCAGGGGGATCGGATACGAGCAGTACTTC. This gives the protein CASSPSRGIGYEQYF.

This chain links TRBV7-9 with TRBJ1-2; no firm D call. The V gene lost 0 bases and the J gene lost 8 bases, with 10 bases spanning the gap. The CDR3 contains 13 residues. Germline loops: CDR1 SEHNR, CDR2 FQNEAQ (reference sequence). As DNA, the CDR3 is TGTGCCAGCAGCTTAGCTTATGAGGGCGGCTACACCTTC. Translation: CASSLAYEGGYTF.

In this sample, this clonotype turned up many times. CDR3 bases: TGTGCCATCAGTGACCCTGACAACACCGGGGAGCTGTTTTTT. Amino acids: CAISDPDNTGELFF. This chain joins TRBV10-3 and TRBJ2-2, with D hard to call. The CDR3 loop spans 14 amino acids. Per germline, CDR1 ENHRY and CDR2 SYGVKD. The germline V and J ends were trimmed by 3 bases and 2 bases, with 7 bases remaining between them.

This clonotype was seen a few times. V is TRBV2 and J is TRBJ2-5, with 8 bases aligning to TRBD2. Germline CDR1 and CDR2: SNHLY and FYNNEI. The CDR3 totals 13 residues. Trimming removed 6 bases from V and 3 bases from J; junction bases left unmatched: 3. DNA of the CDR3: TGTGCCAGCAGCCACGGGGGGGAAGAGACCCAGTACTTC. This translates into CASSHGGEETQYF.

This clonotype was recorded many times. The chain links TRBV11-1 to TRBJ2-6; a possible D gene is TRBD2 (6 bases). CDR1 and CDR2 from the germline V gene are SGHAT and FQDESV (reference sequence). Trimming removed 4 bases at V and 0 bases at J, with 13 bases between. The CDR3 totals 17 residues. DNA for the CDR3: TGTGCCAGCAGCTATGACGGGGGATTCTCTGGGGCCAACGTCCTGACTTTC. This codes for CASSYDGGFSGANVLTF.

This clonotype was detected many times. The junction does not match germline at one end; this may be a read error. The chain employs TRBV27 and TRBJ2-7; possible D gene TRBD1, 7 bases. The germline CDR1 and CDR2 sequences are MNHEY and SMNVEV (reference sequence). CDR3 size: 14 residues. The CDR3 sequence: CASSSRDSSYEQCF. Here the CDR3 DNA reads TGTGCCAGCAGTTCGCGGGACAGCTCCTACGAGCAGTGCTTC.

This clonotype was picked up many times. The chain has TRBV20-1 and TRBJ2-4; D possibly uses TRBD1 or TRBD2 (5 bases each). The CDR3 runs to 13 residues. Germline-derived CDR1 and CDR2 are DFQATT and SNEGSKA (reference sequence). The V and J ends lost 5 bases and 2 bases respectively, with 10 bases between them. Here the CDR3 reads CSADGGSKNIQYF. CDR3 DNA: TGCAGTGCTGATGGGGGATCCAAAAACATTCAGTACTTC.

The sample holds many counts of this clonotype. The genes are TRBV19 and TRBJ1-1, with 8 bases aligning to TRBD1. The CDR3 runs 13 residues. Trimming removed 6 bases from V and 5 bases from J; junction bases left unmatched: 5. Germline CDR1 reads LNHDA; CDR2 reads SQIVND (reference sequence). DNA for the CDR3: TGTGCCAGTAGCACAGGGGGATGGACTGAAGCTTTCTTT. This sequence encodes CASSTGGWTEAFF.

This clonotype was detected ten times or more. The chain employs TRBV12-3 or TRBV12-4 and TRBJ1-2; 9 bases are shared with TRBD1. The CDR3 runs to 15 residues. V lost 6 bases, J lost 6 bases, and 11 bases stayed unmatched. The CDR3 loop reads CASRPTTGGADGYTF. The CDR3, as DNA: TGTGCCAGCAGACCTACTACAGGGGGCGCAGATGGCTACACCTTC.

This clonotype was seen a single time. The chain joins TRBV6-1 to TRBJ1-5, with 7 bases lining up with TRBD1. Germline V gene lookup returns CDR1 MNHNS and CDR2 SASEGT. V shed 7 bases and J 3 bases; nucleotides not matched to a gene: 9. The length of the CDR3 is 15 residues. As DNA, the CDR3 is TGTGCCAGCAAACACAGGGGCCGCCTCAATCAGCCCCAGCATTTT. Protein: CASKHRGRLNQPQHF.

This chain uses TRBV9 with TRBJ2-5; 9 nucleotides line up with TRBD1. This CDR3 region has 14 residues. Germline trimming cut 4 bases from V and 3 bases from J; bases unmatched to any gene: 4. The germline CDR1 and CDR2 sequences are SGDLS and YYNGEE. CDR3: CASSPRTGEETQYF. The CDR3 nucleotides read TGTGCCAGCAGCCCCCGGACAGGGGAAGAGACCCAGTACTTC.

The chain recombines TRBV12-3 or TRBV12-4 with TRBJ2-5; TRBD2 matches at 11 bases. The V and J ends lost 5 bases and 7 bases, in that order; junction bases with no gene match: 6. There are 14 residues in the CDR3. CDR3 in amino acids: CASSMTSGVRTQYF. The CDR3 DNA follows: TGTGCCAGCAGTATGACTAGCGGGGTTAGGACCCAGTACTTC.

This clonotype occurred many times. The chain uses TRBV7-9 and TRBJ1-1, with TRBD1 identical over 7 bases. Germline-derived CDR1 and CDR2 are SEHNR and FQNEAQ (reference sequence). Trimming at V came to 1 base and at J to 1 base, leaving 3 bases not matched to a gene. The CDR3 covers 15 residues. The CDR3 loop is CASSLVGQRNTEAFF. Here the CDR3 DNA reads TGTGCCAGCAGCTTAGTGGGACAGAGGAACACTGAAGCTTTCTTT. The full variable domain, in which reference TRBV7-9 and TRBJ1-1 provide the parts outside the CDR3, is DTGVSQNPRHKITKRGQNVTFRCDPISEHNRLYWYRQTLGQGPEFLTYFQNEAQLEKSRLLSDRFSAERPKGSFSTLEIQRTEQGDSAMYLCASSLVGQRNTEAFFGQGTRLTVV.

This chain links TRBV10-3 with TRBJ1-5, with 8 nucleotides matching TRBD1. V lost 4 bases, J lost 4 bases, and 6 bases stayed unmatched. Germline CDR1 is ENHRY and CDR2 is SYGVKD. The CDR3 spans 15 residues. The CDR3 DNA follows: TGTGCCATCAGTGGTGACAGGGGAAGGAATCAGCCCCAGCATTTT. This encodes CAISGDRGRNQPQHF.

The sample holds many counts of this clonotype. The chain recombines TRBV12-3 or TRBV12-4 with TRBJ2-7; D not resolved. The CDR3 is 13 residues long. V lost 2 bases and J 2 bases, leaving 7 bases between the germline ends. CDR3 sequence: CASSLLPAYEQYF. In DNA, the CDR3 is TGTGCCAGCAGTTTATTGCCAGCCTACGAGCAGTACTTC.